The sequence of this T cell receptor (beta chain) was determined in a study of regulatory T cells in long-lasting Graves disease. Study in general: Antithyroid drug exposure in newly diagnosed Graves' patients had lasted under 3 months.

Time point indicated: newly diagnosed GD, antithyroid drugs for less than 3 months. Extracted RNA from PBMCs served as the source of the TCR library. In its sample, this clonotype was seen many times. The target antigen is unknown. Construction of TCR beta libraries relied on iRepertoire HTBI primers and on Arm-PCR targeting CDR3 regions. MiXCR, run by TCRdb on the multiplex PCR reads, gives a single entry per CDR3 protein. The repertoire includes approximately 300,000 distinct CDR3 sequences, over 15% of them detected once, and around 36% sits in the top ten. Study-wide results and limits: Persistent disease was associated with favored TRBV28 usage and with favored use of TRBJ1-2 and TRBJ2-5.

V lost 2 bases, J lost 0 bases, and 14 bases lay in between. Per the germline V gene, CDR1 is GTSNPN and CDR2 is SVGIG (reference sequence). The CDR3 has 16 residues. The sequence was obtained from a female donor with Graves disease. This chain uses TRBV30 with TRBJ1-5; D remains ambiguous. The source material was peripheral blood mononuclear cells (PBMCs), sampled at new diagnosis, from a patient treated with antithyroid drugs. Here the CDR3 reads CAWSPPDGYSNQPQHF. CDR3 nucleotide sequence: TGTGCCTGGAGTCCTCCGGACGGGTATAGCAATCAGCCCCAGCATTTT.